This T cell receptor (beta chain) was recovered during a study of shared clonotypes between healthy human individuals. Study-wide results and limits: Since donors were few, the genetic and exposure-history diversity represented was limited. Estimated richness was generally greater in naive than memory subsets.

The ends lost 0 bases at V and 3 bases at J; junction bases unmatched: 5. The CDR3 extends over 16 amino acids. Germline V gene lookup returns CDR1 MNHNY and CDR2 SVGAGI (reference sequence). All of the donors resided in Nashville, Tennessee, and each was a Caucasian adult. For this clone: What it recognizes is unknown.

The assay used deep level. TCRdb's table, derived via immunoSEQ multiplex PCR, lists solely in-frame clones and lacks some. Of about 1.1 million clones listed, more than 75% are singletons. The sequence was collected from a man aged 18 to 29 in good health. Some clones in this sample may be carry-over from other donors' samples. The rearrangement links TRBV6-6 to TRBJ2-1, with 7 bases matching TRBD2. The sequenced sample consisted of memory CD4+ T cells from PBMCs. The subset: CD45RA-negative fraction. In DNA, the CDR3 is TGTGCCAGCAGTTACTCGAATAGCGGGCACTACAATGAGCAGTTCTTC. It is translated as CASSYSNSGHYNEQFF.